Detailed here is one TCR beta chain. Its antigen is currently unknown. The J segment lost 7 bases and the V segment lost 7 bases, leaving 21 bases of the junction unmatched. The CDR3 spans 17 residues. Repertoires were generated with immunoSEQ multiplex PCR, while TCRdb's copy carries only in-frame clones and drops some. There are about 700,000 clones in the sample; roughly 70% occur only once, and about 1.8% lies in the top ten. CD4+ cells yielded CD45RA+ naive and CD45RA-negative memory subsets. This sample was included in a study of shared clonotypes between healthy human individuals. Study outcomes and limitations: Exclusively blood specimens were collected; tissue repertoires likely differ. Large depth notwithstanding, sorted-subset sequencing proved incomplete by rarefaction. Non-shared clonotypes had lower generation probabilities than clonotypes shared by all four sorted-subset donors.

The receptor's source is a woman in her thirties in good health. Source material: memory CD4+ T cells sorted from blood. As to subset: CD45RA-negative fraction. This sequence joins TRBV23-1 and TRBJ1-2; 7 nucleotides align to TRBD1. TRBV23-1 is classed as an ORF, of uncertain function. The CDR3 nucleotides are TGCGCCAGCACACTCGACAGGGTGCGTTGCGGAGGGGGTGGCTACACCTTC. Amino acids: CASTLDRVRCGGGGYTF.